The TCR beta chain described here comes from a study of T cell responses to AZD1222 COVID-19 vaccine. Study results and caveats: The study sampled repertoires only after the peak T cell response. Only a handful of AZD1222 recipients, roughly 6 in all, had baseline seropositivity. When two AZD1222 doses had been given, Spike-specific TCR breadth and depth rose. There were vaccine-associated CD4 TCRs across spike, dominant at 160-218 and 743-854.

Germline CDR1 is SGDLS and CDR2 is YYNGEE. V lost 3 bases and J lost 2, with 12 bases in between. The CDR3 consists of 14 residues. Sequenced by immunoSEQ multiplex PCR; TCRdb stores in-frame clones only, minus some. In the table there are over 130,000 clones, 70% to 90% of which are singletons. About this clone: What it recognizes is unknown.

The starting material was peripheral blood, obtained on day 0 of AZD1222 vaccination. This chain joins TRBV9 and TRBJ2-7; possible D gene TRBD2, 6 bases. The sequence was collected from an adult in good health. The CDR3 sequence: CASSGGLAAYEQYF. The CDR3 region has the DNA TGTGCCAGCAGCGGAGGGTTAGCGGCCTACGAGCAGTACTTC.